A selection of T cell receptor beta chains follows, all from one sample in a study of blood T cell repertoires in COVID-19. Generated by immunoSEQ multiplex PCR, the TCRdb table keeps only in-frame clones and is missing some. The sample gives around 220,000 clones, nearly 90% of which show up once; approximately 2.1% is in the top ten. Sequences were obtained from peripheral blood. The receptors were sampled from a woman in her 40s who had recovered from COVID-19. Each CDR3 is given with its conserved first and last residue. The D gene is left open where the match is weak. Size is stated for part of the rows, as once, few or many counts, or as a class when the clone is expanded.

V,J,D,size,length,DNA,CDR3
TRBV11-3,TRBJ2-7,.,.,14,TGTGCCAGCAGCTTGGCGCCAGGCTCCTACGAGCAGTACTTC,CASSLAPGSYEQYF
TRBV19,TRBJ2-2,TRBD2,.,16,TGTGCCAGTAGTACAACTAGCGGGAGGCGTACCGGGGAGCTGTTTTTT,CASSTTSGRRTGELFF
TRBV4-3,TRBJ2-7,.,.,14,TGCGCCAGCAGCCCAACAGCGAGGGACTACGAGCAGTACTTC,CASSPTARDYEQYF
TRBV13,TRBJ1-2,.,.,13,TGTGCCAGCAGCTCCGGGGGAGCGGGAGGCTACACCTTC,CASSSGGAGGYTF
TRBV11-3,TRBJ1-1,TRBD1,.,15,TGTGCCAGCAGCTTGACAGGGGGATTCGGCACTGAAGCTTTCTTT,CASSLTGGFGTEAFF
TRBV7-9,TRBJ2-5,TRBD1,.,17,TGTGCCAGCAGCTTAGTTCTCGTGACAGGGGGAGGGGAGACCCAGTACTTC,CASSLVLVTGGGETQYF
TRBV5-4,TRBJ2-7,TRBD1,.,14,TGTGCCAGCAGCTTAAGACAGGGCTCAGAAGAGCAGTACTTC,CASSLRQGSEEQYF
TRBV27,TRBJ2-1,.,.,17,TGTGCCAGCAGTTTTGGGGCGGGATCAAGGGTCTACAATGAGCAGTTCTTC,CASSFGAGSRVYNEQFF
TRBV15,TRBJ1-4,TRBD1,.,16,TGTGCCACCAGCAGAGATCGGGGACAGGGGGATGAAAAACTGTTTTTT,CATSRDRGQGDEKLFF
TRBV5-1,TRBJ2-7,TRBD1,.,16,TGCGCCAGCAGCTTTACTTTAACAGGGGCGCACGGCGAGCAGTACTTC,CASSFTLTGAHGEQYF
TRBV5-4,TRBJ2-5,TRBD1,.,17,TGTGCCAGCAGCTGGGGCCGGGACAGGGGTCGGGGGGAGACCCAGTACTTC,CASSWGRDRGRGETQYF
TRBV6-6,TRBJ2-7,TRBD1,.,16,TGTGCCAGCAGTTATAAAGGGGGGACAGGGCCCGTCGAGCAGTACTTC,CASSYKGGTGPVEQYF
TRBV30,TRBJ1-6,.,.,16,TGTGCCTGGAGCCACGATGTCGGGGAAATAAGCTCACCCCTCCACTTT,CAWSHDVGEISSPLHF
TRBV25-1,TRBJ2-2,TRBD2,.,17,TGTGCCAGCAGTCCAAGCGGGGGGGTCTGGAACACCGGGGAGCTGTTTTTT,CASSPSGGVWNTGELFF
TRBV28,TRBJ2-7,TRBD2,.,14,TGTGCCAGCAACTTAGCGGGTAGCCCCAACGAGCAGTACTTC,CASNLAGSPNEQYF
TRBV6-6,TRBJ2-7,TRBD1,.,15,TGTGCCAGCAGCCCGGACAGGGGACCCCCCTACGAGCAGTACTTC,CASSPDRGPPYEQYF
TRBV21-1,TRBJ2-3,.,.,17,TGTGCCAGCAGCAAACGAGGACCGGGAGAATGCACAGATACGCAGTATTTT,CASSKRGPGECTDTQYF
TRBV5-1,TRBJ2-2,.,.,13,TGCGCCAGCAGGCAGGGCGACACCGGGGAGCTGTTTTTT,CASRQGDTGELFF
TRBV23-1,TRBJ2-7,TRBD1,few,15,TGCGCCAGCAGTAACCGGGACAGATCCATCTACGAGCAGTACTTC,CASSNRDRSIYEQYF
TRBV11-2,TRBJ2-7,.,.,13,TGTGCCAGCACCCGACAGGGAGGCTACGAGCAGTACTTC,CASTRQGGYEQYF
TRBV6-5,TRBJ1-5,.,few,14,TGTGCCAGCTCGCCCGACAGTGCAAATCAGCCCCAGCATTTT,CASSPDSANQPQHF
TRBV11-2,TRBJ2-7,.,.,12,TGTGCCAGCAGCCCGGGTTTATACGAGCAGTACTTC,CASSPGLYEQYF
TRBV7-9,TRBJ2-7,.,many,13,TGTGCCAGCACCCGCGAAGGGGGCTACGAGCAGTACTTC,CASTREGGYEQYF
TRBV18,TRBJ1-2,.,.,14,TGTGCCAGCTCACCTACTACTTCTAACTATGGCTACACCTTC,CASSPTTSNYGYTF
TRBV4-2,TRBJ1-5,.,.,15,TGTGCCAGCAGCCAAGAAGAGGCCTCCTATCAGCCCCAGCATTTT,CASSQEEASYQPQHF
TRBV6-5,TRBJ1-2,TRBD1,.,13,TGTGCCAGCAGACGACAGGGCAACTATGGCTACACCTTC,CASRRQGNYGYTF
TRBV19,TRBJ2-3,.,.,14,TGTGCCAGTAGTAGAGGAGAGATCGCAGATACGCAGTATTTT,CASSRGEIADTQYF
TRBV7-3,TRBJ2-1,TRBD2,.,17,TGTGCCAGCAGCCCTCGTTTGACTAGCGGGGGGGCCCATGAGCAGTTCTTC,CASSPRLTSGGAHEQFF
TRBV11-2,TRBJ2-5,TRBD2,.,17,TGTGCCAGCAGCCCCGGACTAGCGGGGGGGCCCTGGGAGACCCAGTACTTC,CASSPGLAGGPWETQYF
TRBV10-3,TRBJ2-1,TRBD1,few,16,TGTGCCATCAGCCGCTCCGGGACAGGGGGCCACAATGAGCAGTTCTTC,CAISRSGTGGHNEQFF
TRBV6-5,TRBJ1-2,.,.,14,TGTGCCAGCAGTTACTCAGGGGTATCGGGTGGCTACACCTTC,CASSYSGVSGGYTF
TRBV20-1,TRBJ1-2,.,.,11,TGCAGTGCTCCGACCCGGGAGCCATACACCTTC,CSAPTREPYTF
TRBV19,TRBJ2-6,TRBD1,.,15,TGTGCCAGCCAGAATGACAGGGCTGGGGCCAACGTCCTGACTTTC,CASQNDRAGANVLTF
TRBV13,TRBJ1-6,TRBD1,.,16,TGTGCCAGCAGTTTACGACAGGGCTCTTATAATTCACCCCTCCACTTT,CASSLRQGSYNSPLHF
TRBV12-5,TRBJ2-2,TRBD2,.,17,TGTGCTAGTGGTTTGGTGTGGACTAGCGGCAACACCGGGGAGCTGTTTTTT,CASGLVWTSGNTGELFF
TRBV7-2,TRBJ1-1,.,once,15,TGTGCCAGCAGCTTAGGACGATGGGGCCACACTGAAGCTTTCTTT,CASSLGRWGHTEAFF
TRBV7-2,TRBJ2-7,TRBD2,.,15,TGTGCCAGCAGTACTAGCGGGAGTCTTATGTACGAGCAGTACTTC,CASSTSGSLMYEQYF
TRBV6-5,TRBJ1-2,.,.,13,TGTGCCAGCAGTTTCGGCGGAGGCTATGGCTACACCTTC,CASSFGGGYGYTF
TRBV19,TRBJ2-2,.,.,17,TGTGCCAGTAGTCGTCCGTCGGACAGAAGGTTAACCGGGGAGCTGTTTTTT,CASSRPSDRRLTGELFF
TRBV4-3,TRBJ1-5,.,.,14,TGCGCCAGCAGCCCGAGGGTCGGAGATCAGCCCCAGCATTTT,CASSPRVGDQPQHF
TRBV7-2,TRBJ2-1,.,.,14,TGTGCCAGCAGCCCTGATAACGAGGTCTCTGAGCAGTTCTTC,CASSPDNEVSEQFF
TRBV5-4,TRBJ1-2,.,.,13,TGTGCCAGCAGCTTAGAGGGCCCCTATGGCTACACCTTC,CASSLEGPYGYTF
TRBV18,TRBJ2-7,.,.,15,TGTGCCAGCTCACCAACGGGGACATGGCCCAACGAGCAGTACTTC,CASSPTGTWPNEQYF
TRBV18,TRBJ2-5,.,.,16,TGTGCCAGCTCACCGCCGGACGGGGGATCACAAGAGACCCAGTACTTC,CASSPPDGGSQETQYF
TRBV9,TRBJ1-2,.,.,13,TGTGCCAGCAGCGTAGAGGACAGCTATGGCTACACCTTC,CASSVEDSYGYTF
TRBV19,TRBJ1-1,TRBD1,.,13,TGTGCCAGTAGTATGACAGGGAGCACTGAAGCTTTCTTT,CASSMTGSTEAFF